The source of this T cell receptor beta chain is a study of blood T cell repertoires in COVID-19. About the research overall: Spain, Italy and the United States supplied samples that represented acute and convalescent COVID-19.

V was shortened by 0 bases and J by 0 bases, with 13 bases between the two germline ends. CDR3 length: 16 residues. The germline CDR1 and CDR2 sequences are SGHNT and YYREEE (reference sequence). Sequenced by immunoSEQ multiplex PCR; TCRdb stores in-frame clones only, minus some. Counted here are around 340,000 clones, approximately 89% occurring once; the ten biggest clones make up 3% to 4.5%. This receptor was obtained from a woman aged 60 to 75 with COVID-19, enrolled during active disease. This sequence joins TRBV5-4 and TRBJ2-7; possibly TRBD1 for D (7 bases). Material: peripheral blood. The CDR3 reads CASSLGRDSRSYEQYF. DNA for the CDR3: TGTGCCAGCAGCTTGGGGAGGGACAGCCGCTCCTACGAGCAGTACTTC.